The 21 T cell receptor beta chains in this list originate from one sample, sequenced in a study of cytomegalovirus exposure and HLA in healthy donors. Vbeta (60) and Jbeta (13) primers were used in the PCR. The repertoire was sequenced with immunoSEQ multiplex PCR; TCRdb's copy has only in-frame clones and lacks some. The sample shows nearly 200,000 clones, about 87% of them seen only once. Sequencing was carried out using PBMCs. Receptors were obtained from a man aged 30-40 years in good health and CMV-seronegative.

The V call is TRBV19, the J call TRBJ1-5; TRBD1 might be the D (5 bases). The CDR3 is 16 residues long. Germline V gene sequence: CDR1 LNHDA, CDR2 SQIVND (reference sequence). Trimming took off 3 bases at V and 9 bases at J, with 21 bases between the two ends. CDR3 in amino acids: CASSIPFYRTGGPQHF. CDR3 nucleotides: TGTGCCAGTAGTATCCCTTTTTACAGGACCGGGGGGCCCCAGCATTTT.

V and J are TRBV4-2 and TRBJ1-1; TRBD1 aligns across 7 bases. The CDR3 covers 15 residues. CDR1 is LGHNA, CDR2 YNFKEQ, per germline. After removal of 6 bases from V and 3 bases from J, the junction contained 10 bases not matched to a gene. The CDR3 reads CASRHKGAFYTEAFF. The CDR3 DNA follows: TGTGCCAGCAGACACAAGGGGGCCTTCTACACTGAAGCTTTCTTT.

The rearrangement uses TRBV6-4 and TRBJ2-1, with D perhaps TRBD1 (6 bases). The ends were cut back, 5 bases at V and 1 base at J, with 12 bases in the middle. The CDR3 runs 15 residues. Germline CDR1 reads MRHNA; CDR2 reads SNTAGT. The CDR3 loop is CASSPSRGSYNEQFF. CDR3 DNA sequence: TGTGCCAGCAGTCCAAGCAGGGGATCCTACAATGAGCAGTTCTTC.

This clone was found once. The rearrangement uses TRBV7-2 and TRBJ1-4; 9 nucleotides match TRBD1. This CDR3 spans 16 amino acids. Trimming at V came to 3 bases and at J to 2 bases, leaving 4 bases not matched to a gene. Germline V CDR1 and CDR2: SGHTA, FQGNSA. The CDR3: CASSFRQGGTNEKLFF. CDR3 coding DNA: TGTGCCAGCAGCTTCCGACAGGGGGGGACTAATGAAAAACTGTTTTTT.

V is TRBV4-3 and J is TRBJ1-6; no reliable D call. V lost 1 base to trimming and J lost 2 bases, with 12 bases between them. The CDR3 consists of 17 residues. The germline V gene has CDR1 LGHNA and CDR2 YSLEER. The CDR3 loop is CASSQGAKYAYNSPLHF. The CDR3 DNA sequence: TGCGCCAGCAGCCAAGGAGCAAAGTACGCCTATAATTCACCCCTCCACTTT.

This clone came up once. At one end, the junction sequence differs from germline, possibly due to a read error. This chain links TRBV7-9 with TRBJ2-5; TRBD1 matches at 7 bases. Germline lookup yields CDR1 SEHNR and CDR2 FQNEAQ (reference sequence). The CDR3 spans 15 residues. The CDR3 sequence: CSSSSNSGGGETQYF. CDR3 sequence (DNA): TGTTCCAGCAGCTCTAATTCAGGGGGTGGGGAGACCCAGTACTTC.

V usage is TRBV4-2 and J usage is TRBJ2-3; the D gene is possibly TRBD2 (6 bases). The V end was cut by 4 bases, the J end by 3 bases, with 23 bases between. Per germline, CDR1 LGHNA and CDR2 YNFKEQ. The CDR3 consists of 18 residues. This chain's CDR3 is CASSPKRGLGLNTDTQYF. CDR3 coding DNA: TGTGCCAGCAGCCCCAAACGGGGACTGGGACTTAATACAGATACGCAGTATTTT.

The genes are TRBV4-2 and TRBJ2-3; no clear D gene. The germline CDR1 and CDR2 sequences are LGHNA and YNFKEQ. V was shortened by 4 bases and J by 1 base, with 9 bases between the two germline ends. This CDR3 region has 14 residues. The CDR3 DNA reads TGTGCCAGCAGCCCTCGGGTTGGCACAGATACGCAGTATTTT. Protein sequence: CASSPRVGTDTQYF.

The chain is built from TRBV29-1 and TRBJ2-5; D is unclear. V was shortened by 3 bases and J by 5 bases, with 10 bases between the two germline ends. In germline, CDR1 is SQVTM, CDR2 ANQGSEA. The CDR3 extends over 12 amino acids. CDR3 loop: CSVDPVRETQYF. For the CDR3, the DNA is TGCAGCGTTGACCCTGTGAGGGAGACCCAGTACTTC.

With respect to this clone: Mismatch with germline at one junction end may stem from a read error. The rearrangement uses TRBV28 and TRBJ2-5; TRBD1 aligns across 9 bases. The V gene's germline CDR1 is MDHEN and CDR2 SYDVKM. This CDR3 comprises 13 residues. The CDR3, as DNA: TGTGCCAGCAGTTTACTCGTAGCGGACAGGGGTGACTTC. Translated: CASSLLVADRGDF.

J is TRBJ2-3 and V is TRBV29-1; TRBD2 agrees at 7 bases. V gave up 8 bases and J gave up 0 bases; unmatched junction bases: 11. CDR3 length: 15 residues. Germline V gene lookup returns CDR1 SQVTM and CDR2 ANQGSEA. Here the CDR3 reads CSHSSGTTSTDTQYF. In DNA, the CDR3 is TGCAGCCACTCTAGCGGCACCACTAGCACAGATACGCAGTATTTT.

This chain links TRBV18 with TRBJ2-1; tentative D call: TRBD1 (6 bases). Trimming shortened V by 2 bases and J by 0 bases, and 11 bases separated the two germline ends. The CDR3 runs to 16 residues. Per the germline V gene, CDR1 is KGHSH and CDR2 is LQKENI. CDR3 coding DNA: TGTGCCAGCTCACCATGGGGACAAGGCTCCTACAATGAGCAGTTCTTC. Protein: CASSPWGQGSYNEQFF.

This sequence joins TRBV28 and TRBJ1-2, with a tentative D call TRBD1 (5 bases). Germline CDR1 MDHEN, CDR2 SYDVKM. The CDR3 covers 17 residues. V lost 4 bases and J 0 bases, leaving 18 bases between the germline ends. The CDR3 spells CASSSPFMGGTNYGYTF. The CDR3 DNA reads TGTGCCAGCAGTTCCCCTTTCATGGGGGGTACTAACTATGGCTACACCTTC.

The chain employs TRBV7-9 and TRBJ2-2; 9 bases map to TRBD1. CDR1 is SEHNR, CDR2 FQNEAQ, per germline (reference sequence). V trimming: 5 bases; J trimming: 4 bases; junction bases outside the gene matches: 2. This CDR3 comprises 14 residues. CDR3 nucleotide sequence: TGTGCCAGCAGCGAGACAGGGGGCACCGGGGAGCTGTTTTTT. The encoded protein is CASSETGGTGELFF.

This chain uses TRBV18 with TRBJ2-5, with a possible D match to TRBD2 (6 bases). Germline CDR1 reads KGHSH; CDR2 reads LQKENI. This CDR3 region has 15 residues. Trimming took 0 bases from V and 1 from J, leaving 9 bases between them. The CDR3 bases are TGTGCCAGCTCACCACCGTCGGGAGTCCAAGAGACCCAGTACTTC. It encodes CASSPPSGVQETQYF.

The V call is TRBV10-3, the J call TRBJ1-4, with a weak D call TRBD1 (5 bases). The CDR3 sequence is 17 residues long. Germline V gene lookup returns CDR1 ENHRY and CDR2 SYGVKD. The V and J ends lost 6 bases and 7 bases respectively, with 24 bases between them. The CDR3 DNA is TGTGCCATCAGGGGTGGGATGGGGCAGGATCCCCGTGAAAAACTGTTTTTT. Residues: CAIRGGMGQDPREKLFF.

This clone was observed a handful of times. The V and J genes are TRBV19 and TRBJ1-3, with D tentatively TRBD1 (6 bases). V lost 3 bases and J 0 bases, leaving 18 bases between the germline ends. The CDR3 has 18 residues. CDR1 and CDR2 from the germline V gene are LNHDA and SQIVND (reference sequence). Written as DNA, the CDR3 is TGTGCCAGTAGTATGGTCGGCAGGGGTGCGGGCTCTGGAAACACCATATATTTT. Translation gives CASSMVGRGAGSGNTIYF. The full variable domain, with the rest looked up from reference TRBV19 and TRBJ1-3, is DGGITQSPKYLFRKEGQNVTLSCEQNLNHDAMYWYRQDPGQGLRLIYYSQIVNDFQKGDIAEGYSVSREKKESFPLTVTSAQKNPTAFYLCASSMVGRGAGSGNTIYFGEGSWLTVV.

This clone was recorded once. J is TRBJ2-2 and V is TRBV2; TRBD2 is a possible D gene (5 bases). V lost 6 bases and J 4 bases, leaving 12 bases between the germline ends. The CDR3 is 14 residues long. Looked up from germline, CDR1 is SNHLY and CDR2 is FYNNEI. The CDR3: CASSSRVGTGELFF. CDR3 DNA sequence: TGTGCCAGCAGCTCGAGGGTGGGCACCGGGGAGCTGTTTTTT.

The genes are TRBV7-9 and TRBJ1-2; no reliable D call. In germline, CDR1 is SEHNR, CDR2 FQNEAQ (reference sequence). The CDR3 runs to 14 residues. V shed 4 bases and J shed 3 bases, with 12 bases lying between them. The CDR3 nucleotides read TGTGCCAGCAGCTCGTCCGGGGTAGACTATGGCTACACCTTC. Translation: CASSSSGVDYGYTF.

This chain uses TRBV7-9 with TRBJ2-1, with 11 bases aligning to TRBD1. The CDR3 totals 15 residues. Unmatched junction bases numbered 8, after V lost 5 bases and J lost 8 bases. CDR1 is SEHNR, CDR2 FQNEAQ, per germline (reference sequence). The CDR3 reads CASSTDGTGGYEQFF. The CDR3 DNA reads TGTGCCAGCAGCACAGACGGGACAGGGGGGTATGAGCAGTTCTTC.

The chain employs TRBV10-2 and TRBJ1-1; the D is unclear. This CDR3 spans 15 amino acids. Germline-derived CDR1 and CDR2 are WSHSY and SAAADI. Between the trimmed V and J ends, which lost 2 bases and 0 bases, there was a span of 10 bases. This chain's CDR3 is CASSEEGRLNTEAFF. As DNA, the CDR3 is TGCGCCAGCAGTGAGGAGGGCAGGCTGAACACTGAAGCTTTCTTT.